This TCR beta chain was profiled in a study of blood T cell repertoires in COVID-19. Looking at the study overall: T cells, B-cell-depleted T cells, or PBMCs supplied cDNA or gDNA.

In the original analysis: Nucleated cell number was recorded as an estimate derived from reference gene primer amplification. The protocol was immunoSEQ multiplex PCR, while the TCRdb copy is restricted to in-frame clones and leaves out a portion. That table furnishes V, J and clone size, whereas the DNA furnished D and trimming. The sample consists of tens of thousands of clones, approximately 84% of them appearing once. Seattle researchers signed up patients amid active infection and tracked them longitudinally. Germline V gene lookup returns CDR1 MDHEN and CDR2 SYDVKM. The CDR3 sequence is 12 residues long. V lost 8 bases and J lost 5, with 10 bases in between.

The chain employs TRBV28 and TRBJ2-1; D is unresolved. The TCR was taken from a man in his 60s with COVID-19, enrolled during active disease. The sequencing input was peripheral blood. The CDR3 bases are TGTGCCAGCTATGGCAAACACAATGAGCAGTTCTTC. Its translation is CASYGKHNEQFF. Looking up the rest from reference TRBV28 and TRBJ2-1 gives the full variable domain: DVKVTQSSRYLVKRTGEKVFLECVQDMDHENMFWYRQDPGLGLRLIYFSYDVKMKEKGDIPEGYSVSREKKERFSLILESASTNQTSMYLCASYGKHNEQFFGPGTRLTVL.